This TCR beta chain comes out of a study of T cell responses to AZD1222 COVID-19 vaccine. Timing groups of about 4 and about 12 weeks for second doses were pooled. TCRdb's copy holds only in-frame clones and misses some; the assay was immunoSEQ multiplex PCR. The sample consists of some 120,000 clones, roughly 85% of them appearing once. Notes on this clone: No antigen is known for it.

Whole-study results and caveats: Baseline testing showed seropositivity in only a handful of AZD1222 recipients. Following two doses of AZD1222, Spike-specific TCR breadth and depth rose. Females made up more of the donors, who were largely white British, and clonal diversity may have come out too low.

The CDR3 sequence is 18 residues long. V dropped 5 bases and J dropped 3 bases, with 23 bases sitting between them. Germline V gene data show CDR1 as MGHRA and CDR2 as YSYEKL. This TCR came from an adult who received the AZD1222 COVID-19 vaccine. Specimen: peripheral blood, collected 28 days after the second AZD1222 dose. The J gene is TRBJ1-3, the V gene TRBV4-1, with D perhaps matching TRBD1 (6 bases). The CDR3 is CASSSGRGGGYFGNTIYF. The CDR3 DNA reads as TGCGCCAGCAGCTCAGGGCGGGGAGGGGGGTATTTTGGAAACACCATATATTTT.